This TCR beta chain was recorded in a study of T-cell reconstitution after alpha-beta-depleted transplantation in children. Findings of the study overall: One year post-transplant, T-cell counts and diversity were largely derived from T cells produced anew.

Unique molecular identifiers tagged the TCRbeta library. TCRdb redid the calling of the PCR reads with MiXCR, one entry per CDR3 protein. The sample lists under 70,000 distinct CDR3 sequences, roughly a tenth occurring once. Many counts were recorded for this clonotype. The antigen is undetermined. In germline, CDR1 is LNHNV, CDR2 YYDKDF (reference sequence). The CDR3 is made up of 14 amino acids. Trimming left V 3 bases short and J 1 base short, with 9 bases between. The origin of this receptor is a boy between 10 and 17 years old with acute myeloid leukemia, due to receive a stem cell transplant. The source was PBMCs, collected before TCRalphabeta/CD19-depleted stem cell transplant. J is TRBJ1-1 and V is TRBV15; D not certain. CDR3 loop: CATSSTWKNTEAFF. As DNA, the CDR3 is TGTGCCACCAGCAGTACATGGAAGAACACTGAAGCTTTCTTT. The full variable domain, rest sourced from reference TRBV15 and TRBJ1-1, is DAMVIQNPRYQVTQFGKPVTLSCSQTLNHNVMYWYQQKSSQAPKLLFHYYDKDFNNEADTPDNFQSRRPNTSFCFLDIRSPGLGDTAMYLCATSSTWKNTEAFFGQGTRLTVV.